The rows below give T cell receptor beta chains drawn from one sample of a study of T cell responses to AZD1222 COVID-19 vaccine. Only in-frame clones appear in the TCRdb table, and some are missing; sequencing was by immunoSEQ multiplex PCR. The profile shows about 150,000 clones, around 90% of them singletons. Source: peripheral blood, taken on day 0 of AZD1222 vaccination. Every receptor here comes from an adult in good health. Each CDR3 is given with its conserved first and last residue. Fields, in order: CDR3 DNA, CDR3 protein, V gene, clone size, J gene, D gene. The D gene is left open where the match is weak. The size entry is marked missing in some rows and otherwise reads once, few, many or a size class.

cdr3_nt: TGTGCCAGCAGTGGAACTCAGGTTCTAGGGACGGTTAATTCACCCCTCCACTTT
cdr3_aa: CASSGTQVLGTVNSPLHF
v_call: TRBV6-1
clone_size: -
j_call: TRBJ1-6
d_call: -

cdr3_nt: TGTGCCACCAGCAGAGCCCCACAAAACAATGAGCAGTTCTTC
cdr3_aa: CATSRAPQNNEQFF
v_call: TRBV15
clone_size: -
j_call: TRBJ2-1
d_call: -

cdr3_nt: TGTGCCAGCAGTTACACCGATCAAGTGGGCTACACCTTC
cdr3_aa: CASSYTDQVGYTF
v_call: TRBV6-2/TRBV6-3
clone_size: -
j_call: TRBJ1-2
d_call: -

cdr3_nt: TGTGCCAGCAGCCCTACCCATACGGGGGGGATCCACAATGAGCAGTTCTTC
cdr3_aa: CASSPTHTGGIHNEQFF
v_call: TRBV27
clone_size: -
j_call: TRBJ2-1
d_call: TRBD2

cdr3_nt: TGTGCCAGCAGCGTGACAGGGGTACGATCCACTGAAGCTTTCTTT
cdr3_aa: CASSVTGVRSTEAFF
v_call: TRBV5-4
clone_size: -
j_call: TRBJ1-1
d_call: TRBD1

cdr3_nt: TGTGCCAGTAGTCGGACGGCCGAAACGCCCCAGCATTTT
cdr3_aa: CASSRTAETPQHF
v_call: TRBV19
clone_size: -
j_call: TRBJ1-5
d_call: -

cdr3_nt: TGCGCCAGCAGCCCCTCGATGGGTAGCGGAAACACCATATATTTT
cdr3_aa: CASSPSMGSGNTIYF
v_call: TRBV10-2
clone_size: -
j_call: TRBJ1-3
d_call: -

cdr3_nt: TGTGCCAGCAGTAGGCTTGAAGCTTTCTTT
cdr3_aa: CASSRLEAFF
v_call: TRBV2
clone_size: -
j_call: TRBJ1-1
d_call: -

cdr3_nt: TGTGCCAGCAGTGTGGACAGGAGCTATGGCTACACCTTC
cdr3_aa: CASSVDRSYGYTF
v_call: TRBV27
clone_size: -
j_call: TRBJ1-2
d_call: TRBD1

cdr3_nt: TGTGCCAGCAGTGGGGTGGCCTATTCAGTCACCCCTACGCAGTATTTT
cdr3_aa: CASSGVAYSVTPTQYF
v_call: TRBV2
clone_size: -
j_call: TRBJ2-3
d_call: -

cdr3_nt: TGTGCCAGCAGTTACGGCGGGACTGTTTACGAGCAGTACTTC
cdr3_aa: CASSYGGTVYEQYF
v_call: TRBV6-5
clone_size: once
j_call: TRBJ2-7
d_call: -

cdr3_nt: TGTGCCAGCAGCTCCCGACTAGCGGGGGGGCAATCAGATACGCAGTATTTT
cdr3_aa: CASSSRLAGGQSDTQYF
v_call: TRBV7-2
clone_size: -
j_call: TRBJ2-3
d_call: TRBD2

cdr3_nt: TGTGCCATCAGGACTGGCGCGGATAATTCACCCCTCCACTTT
cdr3_aa: CAIRTGADNSPLHF
v_call: TRBV10-3
clone_size: -
j_call: TRBJ1-6
d_call: -

cdr3_nt: TGTGCCAGCAGTGAAACCGGCGGGGCCCTGATCCAAGAGACCCAGTACTTC
cdr3_aa: CASSETGGALIQETQYF
v_call: TRBV6-1
clone_size: once
j_call: TRBJ2-5
d_call: -